This T cell receptor (beta chain) was recorded in a study of STAT5B mutations in CD4+ large granular lymphocyte leukemia. Study observations and caveats: Top patient clones used TRBV06 genes more often: 8/27 versus 2/35 in controls.

Assay used: immunoSEQ multiplex PCR; TCRdb lists only in-frame clones, some missing. The sample carries tens of thousands of clones, about 86% recorded once. The ends lost 4 bases at V and 7 bases at J; junction bases unmatched: 4. The CDR3 extends over 14 amino acids. Germline CDR1 ENHRY, CDR2 SYGVKD. Healthy controls were blood donor buffy coats. As regards this clone: Its antigen is as yet unknown.

The clonotype comes from a human donor in good health. The chain is built from TRBV10-3 and TRBJ2-1; 10 bases fit TRBD1. The sequencing input was CD4+ T cells from blood buffy coats. CDR3 protein: CAISGRTGGNEQFF. CDR3 DNA sequence: TGTGCCATCAGTGGGAGGACAGGGGGGAATGAGCAGTTCTTC.